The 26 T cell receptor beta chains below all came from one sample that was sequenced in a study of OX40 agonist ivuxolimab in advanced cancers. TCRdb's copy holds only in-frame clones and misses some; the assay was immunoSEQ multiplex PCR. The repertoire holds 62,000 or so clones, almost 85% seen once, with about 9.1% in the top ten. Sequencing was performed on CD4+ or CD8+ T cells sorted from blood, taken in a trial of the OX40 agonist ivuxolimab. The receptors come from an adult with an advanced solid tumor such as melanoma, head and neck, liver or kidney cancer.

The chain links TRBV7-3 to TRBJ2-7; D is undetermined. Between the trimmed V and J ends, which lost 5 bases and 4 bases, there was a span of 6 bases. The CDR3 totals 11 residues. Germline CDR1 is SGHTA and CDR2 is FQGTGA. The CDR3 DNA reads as TGTGCCAGCAGCCTCCAGTACGAGCAGTACTTC. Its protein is CASSLQYEQYF. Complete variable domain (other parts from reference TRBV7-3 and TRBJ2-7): GAGVSQTPSNKVTEKGKYVELRCDPISGHTALYWYRQSLGQGPEFLIYFQGTGAADDSGLPNDRFFAVRPEGSVSTLKIQRTERGDSAVYLCASSLQYEQYFGPGTRLTVT.

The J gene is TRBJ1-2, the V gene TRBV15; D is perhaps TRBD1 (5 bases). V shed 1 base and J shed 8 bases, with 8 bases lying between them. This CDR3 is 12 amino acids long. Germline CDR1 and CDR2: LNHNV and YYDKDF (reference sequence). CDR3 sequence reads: CATSRVGGGYTF. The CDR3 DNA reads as TGTGCCACCAGCAGAGTCGGGGGAGGCTACACCTTC.

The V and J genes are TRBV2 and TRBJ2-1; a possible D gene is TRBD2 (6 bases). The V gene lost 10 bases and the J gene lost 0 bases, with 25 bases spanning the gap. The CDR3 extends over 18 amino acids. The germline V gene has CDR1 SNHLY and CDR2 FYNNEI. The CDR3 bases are TGTGCCACCGACGTTACCGGGACTGAATTTAGCTCCTACAATGAGCAGTTCTTC. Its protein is CATDVTGTEFSSYNEQFF.

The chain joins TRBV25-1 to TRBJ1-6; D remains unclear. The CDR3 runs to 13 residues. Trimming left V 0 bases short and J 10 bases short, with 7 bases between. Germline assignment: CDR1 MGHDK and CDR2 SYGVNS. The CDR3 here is CASSEYLESPLHF. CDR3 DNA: TGTGCCAGCAGTGAATACCTAGAGTCACCCCTCCACTTT.

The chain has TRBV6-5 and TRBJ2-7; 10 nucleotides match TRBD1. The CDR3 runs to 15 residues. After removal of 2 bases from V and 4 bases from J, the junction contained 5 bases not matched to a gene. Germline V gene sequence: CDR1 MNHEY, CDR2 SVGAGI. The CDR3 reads CASSYSGTGEYEQYF. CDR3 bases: TGTGCCAGCAGTTACAGCGGGACAGGGGAATACGAGCAGTACTTC.

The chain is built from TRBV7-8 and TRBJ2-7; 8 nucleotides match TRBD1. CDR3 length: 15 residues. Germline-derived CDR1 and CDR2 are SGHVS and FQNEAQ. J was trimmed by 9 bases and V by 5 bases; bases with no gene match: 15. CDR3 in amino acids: CASSPTGNDRGGQYF. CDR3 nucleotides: TGTGCCAGCAGCCCTACGGGAAACGACAGGGGTGGGCAGTACTTC.

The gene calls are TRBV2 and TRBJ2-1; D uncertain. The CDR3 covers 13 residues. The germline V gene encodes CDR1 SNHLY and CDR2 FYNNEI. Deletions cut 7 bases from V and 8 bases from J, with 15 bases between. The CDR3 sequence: CASTPMKGDEQFF. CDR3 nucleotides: TGTGCCAGCACCCCGATGAAGGGCGATGAGCAGTTCTTC. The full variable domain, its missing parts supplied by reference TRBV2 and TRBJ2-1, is EPEVTQTPSHQVTQMGQEVILRCVPISNHLYFYWYRQILGQKVEFLVSFYNNEISEKSEIFDDQFSVERPDGSNFTLKIRSTKLEDSAMYFCASTPMKGDEQFFGPGTRLTVL.

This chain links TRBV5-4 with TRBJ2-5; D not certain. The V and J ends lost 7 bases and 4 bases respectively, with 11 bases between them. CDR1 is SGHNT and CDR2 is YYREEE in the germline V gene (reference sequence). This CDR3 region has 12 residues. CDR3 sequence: CASHRFRETQYF. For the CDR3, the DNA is TGTGCCAGCCATAGGTTCCGAGAGACCCAGTACTTC.

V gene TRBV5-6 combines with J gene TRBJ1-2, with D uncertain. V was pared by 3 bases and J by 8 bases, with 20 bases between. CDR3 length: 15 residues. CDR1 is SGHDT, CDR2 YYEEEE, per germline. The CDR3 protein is CASSSIDRPLEGYTF. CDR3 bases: TGTGCCAGCAGCTCCATCGACCGGCCCCTGGAGGGCTACACCTTC.

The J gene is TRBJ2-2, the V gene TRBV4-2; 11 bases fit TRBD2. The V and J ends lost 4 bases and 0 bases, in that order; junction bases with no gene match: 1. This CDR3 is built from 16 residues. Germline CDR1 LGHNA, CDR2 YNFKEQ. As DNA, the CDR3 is TGTGCCAGCAGCCGGGGACTAGCGGCGAACACCGGGGAGCTGTTTTTT. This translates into CASSRGLAANTGELFF.

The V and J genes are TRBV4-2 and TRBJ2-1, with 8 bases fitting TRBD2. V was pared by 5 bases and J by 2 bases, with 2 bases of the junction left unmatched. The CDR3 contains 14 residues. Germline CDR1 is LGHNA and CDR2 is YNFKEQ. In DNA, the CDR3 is TGTGCCAGCAGCTCGGGAGGGGCCTACAATGAGCAGTTCTTC. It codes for CASSSGGAYNEQFF.

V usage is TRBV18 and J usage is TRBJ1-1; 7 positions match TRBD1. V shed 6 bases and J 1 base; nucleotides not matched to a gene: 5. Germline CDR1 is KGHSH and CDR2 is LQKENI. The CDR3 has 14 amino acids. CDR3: CASSWTGGNTEAFF. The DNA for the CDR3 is TGTGCCAGCTCGTGGACAGGAGGGAACACTGAAGCTTTCTTT.

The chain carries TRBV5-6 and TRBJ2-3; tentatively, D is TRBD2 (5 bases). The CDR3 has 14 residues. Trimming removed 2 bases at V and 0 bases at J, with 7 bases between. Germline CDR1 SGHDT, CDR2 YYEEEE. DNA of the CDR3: TGTGCCAGCAGCTTCGGGGAAAGCACAGATACGCAGTATTTT. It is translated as CASSFGESTDTQYF.

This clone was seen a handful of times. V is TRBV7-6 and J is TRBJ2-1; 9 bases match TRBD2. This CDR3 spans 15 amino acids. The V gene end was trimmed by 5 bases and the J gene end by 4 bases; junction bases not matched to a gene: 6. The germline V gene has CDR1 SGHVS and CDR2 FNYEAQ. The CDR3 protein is CASSPTSGDYNEQFF. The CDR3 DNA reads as TGTGCCAGCAGCCCGACTAGCGGAGATTACAATGAGCAGTTCTTC.

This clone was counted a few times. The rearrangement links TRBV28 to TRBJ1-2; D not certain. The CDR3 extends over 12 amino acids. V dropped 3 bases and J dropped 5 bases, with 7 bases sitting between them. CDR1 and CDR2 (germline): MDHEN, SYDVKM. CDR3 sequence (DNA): TGTGCCAGCAGTTTTCGGGCTTATGGCTACACCTTC. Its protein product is CASSFRAYGYTF.

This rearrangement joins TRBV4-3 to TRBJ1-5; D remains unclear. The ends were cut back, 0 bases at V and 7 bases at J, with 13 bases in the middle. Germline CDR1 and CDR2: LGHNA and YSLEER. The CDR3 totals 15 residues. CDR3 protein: CASSQDFGRRQPQHF. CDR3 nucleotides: TGCGCCAGCAGCCAAGATTTTGGGCGGAGGCAGCCCCAGCATTTT.

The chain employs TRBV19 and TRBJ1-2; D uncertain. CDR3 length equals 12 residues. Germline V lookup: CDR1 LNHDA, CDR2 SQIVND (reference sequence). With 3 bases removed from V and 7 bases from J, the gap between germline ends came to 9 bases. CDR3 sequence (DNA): TGTGCCAGTAGTATCGGGAACAGTGGCTACACCTTC. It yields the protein CASSIGNSGYTF.

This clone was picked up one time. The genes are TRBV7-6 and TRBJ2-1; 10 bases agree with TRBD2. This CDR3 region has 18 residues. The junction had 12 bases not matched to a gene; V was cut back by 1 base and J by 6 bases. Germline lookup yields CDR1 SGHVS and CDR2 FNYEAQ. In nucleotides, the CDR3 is TGTGCCAGCAGCTTAGGGTCTCGAGCGGGAGGGCGCATCAATGAGCAGTTCTTC. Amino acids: CASSLGSRAGGRINEQFF.

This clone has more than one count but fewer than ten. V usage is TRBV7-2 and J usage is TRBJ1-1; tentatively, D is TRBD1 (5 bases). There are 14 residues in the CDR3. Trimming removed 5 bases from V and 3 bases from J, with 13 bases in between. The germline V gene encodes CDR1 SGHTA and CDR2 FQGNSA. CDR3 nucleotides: TGTGCCAGCAGCGCATCGGGAGGGGACACTGAAGCTTTCTTT. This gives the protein CASSASGGDTEAFF.

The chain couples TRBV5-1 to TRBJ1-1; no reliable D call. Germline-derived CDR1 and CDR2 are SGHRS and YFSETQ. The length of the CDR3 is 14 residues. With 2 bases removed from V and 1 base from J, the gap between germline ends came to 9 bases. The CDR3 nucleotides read TGCGCCAGCAGCTTTTTCGGGCAGAACACTGAAGCTTTCTTT. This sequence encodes CASSFFGQNTEAFF.

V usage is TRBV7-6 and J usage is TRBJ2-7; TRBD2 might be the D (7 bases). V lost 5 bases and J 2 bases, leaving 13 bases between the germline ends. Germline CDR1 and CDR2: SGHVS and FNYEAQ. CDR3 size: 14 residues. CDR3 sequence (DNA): TGTGCCAGCAGCGTAGGGGGGGGTGCCTACGAGCAGTACTTC. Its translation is CASSVGGGAYEQYF. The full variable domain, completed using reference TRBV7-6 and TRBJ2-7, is GAGVSQSPRYKVTKRGQDVALRCDPISGHVSLYWYRQALGQGPEFLTYFNYEAQQDKSGLPNDRFSAERPEGSISTLTIQRTEQRDSAMYRCASSVGGGAYEQYFGPGTRLTVT.

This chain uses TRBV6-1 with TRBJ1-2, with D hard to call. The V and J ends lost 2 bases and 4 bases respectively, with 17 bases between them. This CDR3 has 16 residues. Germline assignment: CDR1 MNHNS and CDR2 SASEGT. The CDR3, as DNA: TGTGCCAGCAGTGAAAGGTTGCGGACGGTCGTCTATGGCTACACCTTC. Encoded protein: CASSERLRTVVYGYTF.

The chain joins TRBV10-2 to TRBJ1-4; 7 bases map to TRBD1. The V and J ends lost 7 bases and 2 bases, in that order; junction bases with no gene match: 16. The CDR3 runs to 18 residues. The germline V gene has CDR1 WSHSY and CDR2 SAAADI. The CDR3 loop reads CASKNRDRFNATNEKLFF. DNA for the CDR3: TGCGCCAGCAAAAACCGGGACAGATTTAACGCTACTAATGAAAAACTGTTTTTT.

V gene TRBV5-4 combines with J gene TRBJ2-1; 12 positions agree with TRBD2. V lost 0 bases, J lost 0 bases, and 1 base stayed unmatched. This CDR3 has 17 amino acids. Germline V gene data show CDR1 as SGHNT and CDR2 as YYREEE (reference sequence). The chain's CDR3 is CASSLGLAGASYNEQFF. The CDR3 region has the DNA TGTGCCAGCAGCTTGGGACTAGCGGGGGCCTCCTACAATGAGCAGTTCTTC.

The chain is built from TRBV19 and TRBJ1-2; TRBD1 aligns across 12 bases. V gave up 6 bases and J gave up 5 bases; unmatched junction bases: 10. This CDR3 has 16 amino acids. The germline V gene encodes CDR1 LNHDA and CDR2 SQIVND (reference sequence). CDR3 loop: CASRAGTGGWGYGYTF. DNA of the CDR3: TGTGCCAGTAGGGCCGGGACAGGGGGCTGGGGGTATGGCTACACCTTC.

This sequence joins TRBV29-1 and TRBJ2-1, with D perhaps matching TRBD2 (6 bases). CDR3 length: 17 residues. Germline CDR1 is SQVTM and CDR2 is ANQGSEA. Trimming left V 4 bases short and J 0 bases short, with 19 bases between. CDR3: CSVGGSQRASSYNEQFF. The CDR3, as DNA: TGCAGCGTTGGAGGGAGCCAGCGGGCGAGCTCCTACAATGAGCAGTTCTTC.